This T cell receptor (beta chain) was identified during a study of CD8 T cells in Susac syndrome. The CDR3 is made up of 14 amino acids. Looked up from germline, CDR1 is SNHLY and CDR2 is FYNNEI. V lost 6 bases and J lost 8; bases outside the gene matches: 5. It was with random hexamers that 0.5 to 1 ug RNA was reverse transcribed. The authors amplified TCR beta CDR3 across 54 Vbeta and 13 Jbeta using immunoSEQ multiplex PCR. TCRdb fed the immunoSEQ multiplex PCR reads into MiXCR, producing one record per CDR3 protein. The table shows about 210,000 distinct CDR3 sequences, with approximately 95% occurring only once. The study sequenced TCR beta in blood CD8+ and CD4+ T cells.

The sequencing sample was made of CD4+ T cells from PBMCs. The clonotype comes from a human donor in good health. The chain links TRBV2 to TRBJ1-6; 9 bases fit TRBD1. Here the CDR3 DNA reads TGTGCCAGCAGCGTTAGGGACAGGGATTCACCCCTCCACTTT. Translated: CASSVRDRDSPLHF. The full variable domain, in which reference TRBV2 and TRBJ1-6 provide the parts outside the CDR3, is EPEVTQTPSHQVTQMGQEVILRCVPISNHLYFYWYRQILGQKVEFLVSFYNNEISEKSEIFDDQFSVERPDGSNFTLKIRSTKLEDSAMYFCASSVRDRDSPLHFGNGTRLTVT.